The entry below gives a single T cell receptor beta chain sequence along with its context. Its antigen is not yet known. Qualities for individual bases were not recorded, and no much larger clone is one base off. The data were taken from a study of blood T cell repertoires in COVID-19 (dated by TCRdb to 2018 to 2021). Context from the whole study: Samples from collaborators originated in the United States, Italy and Spain and spanned both the acute and convalescent phases of COVID-19. The prospective study material was composed of cDNA or gDNA derived from T cells, B-cell-depleted T cells, or PBMCs. Subjects who had been exposed to COVID-19, were actively infected with it, or had recovered from it provided the deeply sampled blood TCRbeta repertoires that made up the dataset. The repertoires were made available in a free public database intended to serve as a resource for research on the immune response to SARS-CoV-2. The samples were drawn from two sources: the first 160 participants of the ongoing ImmuneRACE study, and about 1,300 subjects contributed by 6 global collaborators. A de-identified subject ID, COVID-19 status, age in years and sex were almost always included in the sample metadata. Where HLA class I and class II types were available, the types were taken from metadata supplied by the sample provider, not from assay-based typing.

In the prospective study, participants were 18 to 89 years old, resided in 24 geographic areas of the United States, and were enrolled through a virtual design. In the prospective study, cohorts were assigned on the basis of participant-reported clinical history obtained from a screening survey and a study questionnaire. Exposed participants had been in contact, within 2 weeks of entering the study, with a person who had a PCR-confirmed or clinician-diagnosed case of COVID-19. In the prospective study, whole blood, serum and a nasopharyngeal or oropharyngeal swab were collected from each participant by mobile phlebotomists. Participants in the prospective study had the option to provide additional blood draws and questionnaires over an approximately two-month period. Prospective study blood samples were shipped either frozen or at room temperature before DNA extraction. Study-wide conclusions, independent of this receptor: How much clinical and demographic metadata was included differed by source and by participant, and the metadata was provided uncurated.

TCRbeta CDR3 regions were amplified from genomic DNA using the immunoSEQ Assay, a bias-controlled multiplex PCR. Concerning the study's data processing: Within the assay, amplification of reference gene primers was used to estimate how many nucleated cells each sample contained. To quantify the absolute abundance of each unique TCRbeta CDR3 rearrangement, sequence reads were collapsed and filtered. Productive Simpson clonality was computed per sample as the square root of Simpson's diversity index over productive rearrangements. TCRdb mirrors the immuneACCESS table, restricted to in-frame sequences. Some clones are absent from its copies; in checked studies, under half trace to an unresolved V gene, and the reason for the others is unknown. V and J calls and clone size are copied from that table; D and trimming were computed from the DNA. The sample contains under 300,000 clones, 70% to 90% of them found a single time. The top ten constitute approximately 6.6% of the sample.

Including cysteine and phenylalanine, the CDR3 has 16 amino acids. The retained sequence is limited to the CDR3, 48 bases, with the frame set at the first base. CDR1 and CDR2 are drawn from the germline V gene: SGHRS, YFSETQ. The V end gives up 0 bases and the J end 5 bases, leaving 5 bases in the junction not matched to a gene. Sequenced input: PBMCs or T cells enriched from blood (not recorded which). This sequence originates from a woman between 45 and 65 years old who had been exposed to COVID-19. The V and J segments used are TRBV5-1 and TRBJ2-1; 10 central nucleotides agree with TRBD2. The CDR3 is CASSLVAGGTHNEQFF. The DNA sequence is as follows: TGCGCCAGCAGCTTGGTAGCGGGGGGTACTCACAATGAGCAGTTCTTC.